Described below is a single T cell receptor (beta chain) sequence and its context. This entry belongs to a study of Tregs in tolerant kidney transplant recipients. Unstimulated regulatory T cells (CD4+CD25+CD127-), CD4+CD25- non-regulatory cells, CD4 and CD8 cells were FACS-sorted from thawed PBMCs. Sequencing used immunoSEQ multiplex PCR; TCRdb keeps in-frame clones, though not all of them. The data show some 240,000 clones, approximately 83% seen once. Germline assignment: CDR1 SGHTA and CDR2 FQGNSA. The V and J ends lost 5 bases and 5 bases, in that order; junction bases with no gene match: 8. The CDR3 is made up of 16 amino acids.

The chain carries TRBV7-2 and TRBJ2-5, with 13 bases fitting TRBD2. This TCR was sampled from a human donor in good health. Sequenced sample: CD4+ T cells from blood. The CDR3 protein is CASSPRTSGSGETQYF. The CDR3 DNA reads TGTGCCAGCAGCCCCCGGACTAGCGGGAGTGGGGAGACCCAGTACTTC.